Here is one T cell receptor (beta chain) with its context. Its specificity is unknown. Run at survey level, the immunoSEQ assay was version v3.0. Roughly 40,000-55,000 T-cell genomes per sample were the sequencing target. Clones were sequenced by immunoSEQ multiplex PCR, and TCRdb holds only the in-frame ones, with some missing. The sample has 48,000 or so clones, around 80% seen once. The source of the sample is a study of long-term antiretroviral therapy in people with HIV. Study-wide results and caveats: Participants lacked recorded data on ART adherence, viral resistance or therapy changes.

CDR1 is SGHVS and CDR2 is FNYEAQ in the germline V gene. The CDR3 totals 16 residues. V was clipped by 5 bases and J by 7 bases; unmatched bases: 10. Held in samples before DNA extraction were roughly 0.9-11 million cryopreserved PBMC. The source of this sequence is a woman aged 18 to 35 with HIV. This chain joins TRBV7-6 and TRBJ2-7; 14 bases fit TRBD2. The specimen was unsorted PBMCs, collected 0.8 years after starting antiretroviral therapy. In DNA form, the CDR3 reads TGTGCCAGCAGCCCCCGACTAGCGGGAGGGTCCTTGGAGCAGTACTTC. Protein sequence: CASSPRLAGGSLEQYF.